One and the same sample provided the 21 T cell receptor beta chains below, sequenced in a study of Ad26.COV2.S vaccination and SARS-CoV-2 variants. TCRdb keeps only in-frame clones here, not all; method: immunoSEQ multiplex PCR. This table has 300,000 to 400,000 clones, 87% appearing once. Treatment denoted: around 19 received Ad26.COV2.S at low or high dose, single or two shots; about five received placebo; per-sample allocation not given. Samples came from day 63 after the first vaccine or placebo injection. Source: peripheral blood, taken in a trial of Ad26.COV2.S vaccine versus placebo. The receptors were gathered from a person between 18 and 60 years old who received the Ad26.COV2.S COVID-19 vaccine or a placebo.

This clone turned up a few times. This CDR3 is also generated by other DNA sequences in the sample. J is TRBJ2-7 and V is TRBV7-9; perhaps D is TRBD1 or TRBD2 (5 bases each). V was pared by 2 bases and J by 6 bases, with 14 bases between. The CDR3 spans 14 residues. CDR1 and CDR2 (germline): SEHNR, FQNEAQ (reference sequence). CDR3 region: CASSLQGPPGEQYF. In nucleotides, the CDR3 is TGTGCCAGCAGCTTACAGGGACCTCCCGGCGAGCAGTACTTC.

The chain combines TRBV15 with TRBJ2-3; 7 nucleotides line up with TRBD2. J lost 6 bases, V lost 1 base, and 7 bases had no gene match. Germline V gives CDR1 LNHNV, CDR2 YYDKDF (reference sequence). The CDR3 length is 15 residues. The CDR3, as DNA: TGTGCCACCAGCAGAGCGATGACTAGCTCCGATACGCAGTATTTT. Its translation: CATSRAMTSSDTQYF.

The gene calls are TRBV19 and TRBJ2-5; a weak D match, TRBD2 (6 bases). The CDR3 consists of 16 residues. The V end was cut by 1 base, the J end by 5 bases, with 17 bases between. Germline-derived CDR1 and CDR2 are LNHDA and SQIVND (reference sequence). The CDR3 reads CASSIARDVRAETQYF. The CDR3 region has the DNA TGTGCCAGTAGTATAGCGCGGGACGTCCGGGCGGAGACCCAGTACTTC.

The rearrangement uses TRBV7-2 and TRBJ1-2, with D unresolved. CDR1 and CDR2 from the germline V gene are SGHTA and FQGNSA. This CDR3 is built from 15 residues. V was pared by 2 bases and J by 4 bases, with 14 bases between. The CDR3 sequence: CASSLFRNGPYGYTF. The CDR3 DNA reads as TGTGCCAGCAGCTTATTTCGTAACGGACCCTATGGCTACACCTTC.

This chain joins TRBV4-2 and TRBJ1-1, with D uncertain. Germline-derived CDR1 and CDR2 are LGHNA and YNFKEQ. The V end was cut by 2 bases, the J end by 10 bases, with 26 bases between. This CDR3 comprises 17 residues. The CDR3 DNA is TGTGCCAGCAGCCAACGCGATCGGGGTCAGTTGAACGTGGGAGCTTTCTTT. This gives the protein CASSQRDRGQLNVGAFF.

The chain links TRBV2 to TRBJ1-5; 9 bases agree with TRBD1. The CDR3 has 18 amino acids. V shed 4 bases and J 0 bases; nucleotides not matched to a gene: 10. The V gene's germline CDR1 is SNHLY and CDR2 FYNNEI. CDR3 sequence (DNA): TGTGCCAGCAGTGGTTGGACAGGGGAGGCTTATAGCAATCAGCCCCAGCATTTT. Translating gives CASSGWTGEAYSNQPQHF.

A few counts support this clone. The rearrangement joins TRBV6-6 to TRBJ1-5; no firm D call. This CDR3 is built from 14 residues. V was trimmed by 2 bases and J by 5 bases, leaving 10 bases between them. Germline values: CDR1 MNHNY, CDR2 SVGAGI (reference sequence). The DNA of the CDR3 is TGTGCCAGCAGTTACGGCACGAGTGATCAGCCCCAGCATTTT. Its protein product is CASSYGTSDQPQHF.

V usage is TRBV7-8 and J usage is TRBJ1-5; 8 bases are shared with TRBD1. CDR1 and CDR2 (germline): SGHVS, FQNEAQ. The CDR3 consists of 15 residues. V lost 2 bases, J lost 6 bases, and 6 bases stayed unmatched. The CDR3, as DNA: TGTGCCAGCAGCTTATACCAGGGGGCTGGTCAGCCCCAGCATTTT. Its translation: CASSLYQGAGQPQHF.

J is TRBJ1-6 and V is TRBV10-2, with 7 nucleotides matching TRBD1. The CDR3 spans 19 residues. With 8 bases clipped from V and 2 bases from J, the junction kept 18 bases outside the gene matches. Looked up from germline, CDR1 is WSHSY and CDR2 is SAAADI. CDR3 nucleotides: TGCGCCAGCGGGGTTTCCGGGACAGCCTTTTCAACCTATAATTCACCCCTCCACTTT. Encoded protein: CASGVSGTAFSTYNSPLHF.

The rearrangement joins TRBV6-5 to TRBJ1-5, with 7 bases fitting TRBD1. The CDR3 loop spans 15 amino acids. Trimming at V came to 4 bases and at J to 0 bases, leaving 3 bases not matched to a gene. CDR1 is MNHEY, CDR2 SVGAGI, per germline. The CDR3 nucleotides are TGTGCCAGCAGTTCGACAGGGCTTAGCAATCAGCCCCAGCATTTT. Its translation: CASSSTGLSNQPQHF.

This clone occurred once. V is TRBV5-1 and J is TRBJ2-3; D unresolved. Trimming left V 1 base short and J 2 bases short, with 11 bases between. The CDR3 length is 15 residues. Germline V gene data show CDR1 as SGHRS and CDR2 as YFSETQ. The CDR3 DNA reads TGCGCCAGCAGCTTGATAGAGAGCAACACAGATACGCAGTATTTT. This codes for CASSLIESNTDTQYF. Together with reference TRBV5-1 and TRBJ2-3, the CDR3 gives the full variable domain: KAGVTQTPRYLIKTRGQQVTLSCSPISGHRSVSWYQQTPGQGLQFLFEYFSETQRNKGNFPGRFSGRQFSNSRSEMNVSTLELGDSALYLCASSLIESNTDTQYFGPGTRLTVL.

J is TRBJ1-5 and V is TRBV6-6; 7 bases align to TRBD1. This CDR3 has 18 residues. The germline V gene has CDR1 MNHNY and CDR2 SVGAGI (reference sequence). V gave up 5 bases and J gave up 0 bases; unmatched junction bases: 13. This CDR3 reads CASSRPGQSFNSNQPQHF. The CDR3 DNA reads as TGTGCCAGCAGTCGACCGGGACAGAGCTTCAATAGCAATCAGCCCCAGCATTTT.

The J gene is TRBJ2-3, the V gene TRBV28, with D hard to call. CDR3 length equals 11 residues. Trimming stripped 4 bases from V and 4 bases from J, with 3 bases between. CDR1 and CDR2 from the germline V gene are MDHEN and SYDVKM. The CDR3 loop is CASSYPDTQYF. DNA of the CDR3: TGTGCCAGCAGTTATCCAGATACGCAGTATTTT. Full variable domain (remainder filled in from reference TRBV28 and TRBJ2-3): DVKVTQSSRYLVKRTGEKVFLECVQDMDHENMFWYRQDPGLGLRLIYFSYDVKMKEKGDIPEGYSVSREKKERFSLILESASTNQTSMYLCASSYPDTQYFGPGTRLTVL.

The rearrangement links TRBV7-9 to TRBJ2-7; 9 bases align to TRBD1. The CDR3 extends over 14 amino acids. J gave up 2 bases and V 6 bases, and 5 bases lay outside the gene matches. Germline assignment: CDR1 SEHNR and CDR2 FQNEAQ (reference sequence). CDR3 nucleotides: TGTGCCAGCAGTCCCGGGACAGGGACCTACGAGCAGTACTTC. This encodes CASSPGTGTYEQYF.

The chain is built from TRBV27 and TRBJ1-2; no definite D call. The germline CDR1 and CDR2 sequences are MNHEY and SMNVEV (reference sequence). The length of the CDR3 is 18 residues. Trimming left V 0 bases short and J 2 bases short, with 19 bases between. In DNA, the CDR3 is TGTGCCAGCAGTTTATCGTTATTAGTAGCCAACCAGAACTATGGCTACACCTTC. Its translation: CASSLSLLVANQNYGYTF.

The chain employs TRBV6-1 and TRBJ1-6; D is unresolved. The length of the CDR3 is 13 residues. Germline CDR1 reads MNHNS; CDR2 reads SASEGT. This chain's CDR3 is CAIGSSYNSPLHF. In DNA, the CDR3 is TGTGCAATCGGGAGCTCCTATAATTCACCCCTCCACTTT.

The V call is TRBV7-3, the J call TRBJ1-1; D might be TRBD1 (5 bases). The CDR3 spans 14 residues. Germline V gene sequence: CDR1 SGHTA, CDR2 FQGTGA. The germline V and J ends were trimmed by 2 bases and 7 bases, with 14 bases remaining between them. CDR3 sequence reads: CASSLSGDPLEAFF. The CDR3, as DNA: TGTGCCAGCAGCTTATCGGGGGATCCCCTTGAAGCTTTCTTT.

The table lists this clone with a few counts. The chain combines TRBV11-2 with TRBJ1-3; D is unclear. Germline CDR1 and CDR2: SGHAT and FQNNGV. The CDR3 spans 14 residues. Trimming shortened V by 4 bases and J by 4 bases, and 11 bases separated the two germline ends. In nucleotides, the CDR3 is TGTGCCAGCAGCTGGAGACTGGGGGGAAACACCATATATTTT. This gives the protein CASSWRLGGNTIYF.

CDR3 protein: CASSYSTNRDLGGPDTQYF. CDR3 nucleotide sequence: TGTGCCAGCAGTTACTCAACAAACCGGGACTTGGGGGGTCCAGATACGCAGTATTTT. The chain links TRBV6-2 or TRBV6-3 to TRBJ2-3; the D gene is possibly TRBD2 (6 bases). V was trimmed by 0 bases and J by 4 bases, leaving 23 bases between them. Germline assignment: CDR1 MNHEY and CDR2 SVGEGT. This CDR3 is 19 amino acids long.

J is TRBJ1-5 and V is TRBV10-3; the D gene is possibly TRBD1 (5 bases). The V gene lost 2 bases and the J gene lost 1 base, with 12 bases spanning the gap. The CDR3 sequence is 16 residues long. The germline V gene has CDR1 ENHRY and CDR2 SYGVKD. CDR3 sequence reads: CAISERQGVSNQPQHF. The CDR3 region has the DNA TGTGCCATCAGTGAGCGCCAGGGCGTCAGCAATCAGCCCCAGCATTTT.

The rearrangement joins TRBV5-1 to TRBJ2-2; 7 bases map to TRBD1. The CDR3 covers 15 residues. Germline values: CDR1 SGHRS, CDR2 YFSETQ. Trimming removed 4 bases from V and 0 bases from J; junction bases left unmatched: 3. The CDR3: CASSNGQANTGELFF. CDR3 in DNA: TGCGCCAGCAGCAACGGACAGGCGAACACCGGGGAGCTGTTTTTT. The full variable domain, completed using reference TRBV5-1 and TRBJ2-2, is KAGVTQTPRYLIKTRGQQVTLSCSPISGHRSVSWYQQTPGQGLQFLFEYFSETQRNKGNFPGRFSGRQFSNSRSEMNVSTLELGDSALYLCASSNGQANTGELFFGEGSRLTVL.